The present TCR beta chain was sequenced within a study of T cell responses to AZD1222 COVID-19 vaccine. General study results and limits: Among vaccine-associated CD4 TCRs, coverage spanned spike, with dominance at 160-218 and 743-854.

Remarks on this clone: What it recognizes is unknown.

Germline CDR1 LNHDA, CDR2 SQIVND (reference sequence). With V trimmed by 2 bases and J by 4 bases, 4 bases remained unmatched. The CDR3 is 15 residues long. TCRdb's table, derived via immunoSEQ multiplex PCR, lists solely in-frame clones and lacks some. The sample shows tens of thousands of clones, 89% of them seen only once. Source: peripheral blood, taken 28 days after the second AZD1222 dose. The source of this sequence is an adult who received the AZD1222 COVID-19 vaccine. The rearrangement uses TRBV19 and TRBJ2-2; 7 nucleotides agree with TRBD1. This chain's CDR3 is CASSIRGRGTGELFF. Written as DNA, the CDR3 is TGTGCCAGTAGTATAAGGGGGCGCGGCACCGGGGAGCTGTTTTTT.